One sample yielded the 13 T cell receptor beta chains listed below, sequenced in a study of shared clonotypes between healthy human individuals. Clones were read by immunoSEQ multiplex PCR, and TCRdb kept only the in-frame ones, dropping some. This sample has nearly 750,000 clones, with just under 75% found just once. The sample taken for sequencing was memory CD4+ T cells sorted from blood. Described subset: CD45RA-negative fraction. These receptors were taken from a young woman in good health.

The V gene is TRBV7-9, the J gene TRBJ2-7; D is undetermined. The V gene's germline CDR1 is SEHNR and CDR2 FQNEAQ (reference sequence). Trimming removed 4 bases at V and 4 bases at J, with 11 bases between. This CDR3 spans 13 amino acids. The DNA for the CDR3 is TGTGCCAGCAGCTCCTCTCCCATGTACGAGCAGTACTTC. This encodes CASSSSPMYEQYF. Variable domain in full (rest from reference TRBV7-9 and TRBJ2-7): DTGVSQNPRHKITKRGQNVTFRCDPISEHNRLYWYRQTLGQGPEFLTYFQNEAQLEKSRLLSDRFSAERPKGSFSTLEIQRTEQGDSAMYLCASSSSPMYEQYFGPGTRLTVT.

V is TRBV30 and J is TRBJ2-7, with TRBD2 matching over 9 bases. The V gene's germline CDR1 is GTSNPN and CDR2 SVGIG (reference sequence). The CDR3 consists of 14 residues. Germline trimming cut 6 bases from V and 2 bases from J; bases unmatched to any gene: 8. The CDR3 region has the DNA TGTGCCTGCCCGACGACTAGCGGCCCCTACGAGCAGTACTTC. As protein: CACPTTSGPYEQYF.

Many counts were recorded for this clone. The V and J genes are TRBV28 and TRBJ1-3; 8 positions match TRBD1. In germline, CDR1 is MDHEN, CDR2 SYDVKM. The CDR3 spans 13 residues. Trimming removed 5 bases from V and 7 bases from J; junction bases left unmatched: 4. The CDR3 reads CASSIHRGNTIYF. CDR3 DNA: TGTGCCAGCAGTATTCACAGGGGGAACACCATATATTTT.

This chain connects TRBV6-6 to TRBJ2-1; no firm D call. Germline V gene lookup returns CDR1 MNHNY and CDR2 SVGAGI (reference sequence). CDR3 size: 16 residues. The germline V and J ends were trimmed by 0 bases and 3 bases, with 12 bases remaining between them. The DNA for the CDR3 is TGTGCCAGCAGTTACTCGATAATAGGTAACTACAATGAGCAGTTCTTC. Translated, it gives CASSYSIIGNYNEQFF.

V usage is TRBV6-5 and J usage is TRBJ1-1; D is unclear. V lost 4 bases and J 0 bases, leaving 15 bases between the germline ends. In germline, CDR1 is MNHEY, CDR2 SVGAGI. CDR3 size: 16 residues. The CDR3 reads CASSSLTRTVNTEAFF. In DNA, the CDR3 is TGTGCCAGCAGTTCTCTTACACGGACGGTGAACACTGAAGCTTTCTTT.

The rearrangement uses TRBV5-6 and TRBJ2-5; unclear D gene. V was shortened by 3 bases and J by 0 bases, with 9 bases between the two germline ends. The CDR3 extends over 14 amino acids. CDR1 SGHDT and CDR2 YYEEEE come from the germline V gene. CDR3: CASSSVDNQETQYF. The DNA for the CDR3 is TGTGCCAGCAGCTCGGTCGATAACCAAGAGACCCAGTACTTC.

The rearrangement joins TRBV5-4 to TRBJ2-7; the match to TRBD1 covers 11 bases. Germline CDR1 is SGHNT and CDR2 is YYREEE (reference sequence). The CDR3 spans 15 residues. V was pared by 4 bases and J by 0 bases, with 3 bases of the junction left unmatched. The DNA for the CDR3 is TGTGCCAGCAGCATCGGGACAGGGGGCTCCTACGAGCAGTACTTC. Protein product: CASSIGTGGSYEQYF.

The rearrangement uses TRBV7-9 and TRBJ1-1; a possible D gene is TRBD1 (5 bases). The CDR3 has 13 residues. The germline CDR1 and CDR2 sequences are SEHNR and FQNEAQ (reference sequence). Deletions cut 8 bases from V and 2 bases from J, with 12 bases between. CDR3 protein: CASGRASNTEAFF. Here the CDR3 DNA reads TGTGCCAGCGGCAGGGCGTCTAACACTGAAGCTTTCTTT.

This clone occurred many times. This chain connects TRBV27 to TRBJ2-3; the D gene could be TRBD1 or TRBD2 (5 bases each). The CDR3 length is 14 residues. From germline, CDR1 is MNHEY and CDR2 SMNVEV (reference sequence). The germline V and J ends were trimmed by 3 bases and 1 base, with 8 bases remaining between them. As DNA, the CDR3 is TGTGCCAGCAGTTTGGGGGATGGCACAGATACGCAGTATTTT. It encodes CASSLGDGTDTQYF.

The rearrangement joins TRBV7-9 to TRBJ2-7; D is perhaps TRBD1 or TRBD2 (6 bases each). This CDR3 is built from 14 residues. Trimming removed 3 bases from V and 7 bases from J, with 16 bases in between. The V gene's germline CDR1 is SEHNR and CDR2 FQNEAQ (reference sequence). CDR3 nucleotide sequence: TGTGCCAGCAGCTTTTCGGGGGCCCCGGAAGAGCAGTACTTC. It translates to CASSFSGAPEEQYF.

This clone was recorded only once. The gene calls are TRBV6-1 and TRBJ1-5; possibly TRBD1 for D (5 bases). The germline V gene has CDR1 MNHNS and CDR2 SASEGT. This CDR3 region has 14 residues. Trimming stripped 1 base from V and 9 bases from J, with 13 bases between. The chain's CDR3 is CASSEGDGTGPQHF. The DNA for the CDR3 is TGTGCCAGCAGTGAAGGGGACGGGACCGGGCCCCAGCATTTT.

J is TRBJ2-3 and V is TRBV19; D might be TRBD2 (6 bases). The CDR3 consists of 18 residues. The V and J ends lost 2 bases and 0 bases respectively, with 18 bases between them. Per the germline V gene, CDR1 is LNHDA and CDR2 is SQIVND (reference sequence). CDR3 in DNA: TGTGCCAGTAGTATACTCGGACTAATGGTCTCTAGCACAGATACGCAGTATTTT. This translates into CASSILGLMVSSTDTQYF.

The gene calls are TRBV18 and TRBJ2-1, with D perhaps matching TRBD2 (6 bases). V was clipped by 0 bases and J by 8 bases, with 8 bases between them. Germline CDR1 is KGHSH and CDR2 is LQKENI. There are 13 residues in the CDR3. The CDR3 nucleotides are TGTGCCAGCTCACCACCCGCGGGGTATGAGCAGTTCTTC. Its translation: CASSPPAGYEQFF.